The subject of this entry is one T cell receptor (beta chain). These data are taken from a study of technical replicates of blood from several donors. The protocol was immunoSEQ multiplex PCR, while the TCRdb copy is restricted to in-frame clones and leaves out a portion. Of about 70,000 clones in the sample, 90% to 95% were seen once. V was pared by 3 bases and J by 2 bases, with 4 bases of the junction left unmatched. Germline CDR1 and CDR2: SNHLY and FYNNEI. The CDR3 is 14 residues long. V usage is TRBV2 and J usage is TRBJ2-7; 7 bases are a match to TRBD1. Sequencing was done on a sample of PBMCs. The TCR originated in a human donor in good health. Some clones in this sample may be carry-over from other donors' samples. CDR3 DNA: TGTGCCAGCAGTGAGGACAGGATCCCCTACGAGCAGTACTTC. Translation: CASSEDRIPYEQYF.